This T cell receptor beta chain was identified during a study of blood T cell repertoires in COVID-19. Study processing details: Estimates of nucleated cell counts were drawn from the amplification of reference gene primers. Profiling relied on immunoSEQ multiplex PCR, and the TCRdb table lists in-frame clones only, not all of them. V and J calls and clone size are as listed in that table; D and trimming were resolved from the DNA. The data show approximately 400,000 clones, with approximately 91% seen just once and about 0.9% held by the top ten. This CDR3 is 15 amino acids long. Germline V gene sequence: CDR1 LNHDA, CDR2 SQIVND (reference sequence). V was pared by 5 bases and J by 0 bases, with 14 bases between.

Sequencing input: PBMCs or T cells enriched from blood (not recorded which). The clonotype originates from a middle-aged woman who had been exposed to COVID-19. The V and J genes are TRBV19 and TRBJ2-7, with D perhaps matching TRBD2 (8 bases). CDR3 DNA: TGTGCCAGTAGTCCCCGGGAGGGGGCCTCCTACGAGCAGTACTTC. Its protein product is CASSPREGASYEQYF.